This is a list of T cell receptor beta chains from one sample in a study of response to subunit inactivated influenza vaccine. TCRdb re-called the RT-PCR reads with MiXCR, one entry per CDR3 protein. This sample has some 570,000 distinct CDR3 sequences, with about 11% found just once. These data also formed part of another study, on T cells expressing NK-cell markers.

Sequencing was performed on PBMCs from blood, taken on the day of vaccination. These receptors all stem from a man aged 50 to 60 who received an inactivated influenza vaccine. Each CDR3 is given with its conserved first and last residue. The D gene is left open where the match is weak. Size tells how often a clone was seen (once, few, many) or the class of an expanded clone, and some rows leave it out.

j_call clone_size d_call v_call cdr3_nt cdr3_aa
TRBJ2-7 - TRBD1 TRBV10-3 TGTGCCATCAGCAGGGACAGGAGGACGCTCGAGCAGTACTTC CAISRDRRTLEQYF
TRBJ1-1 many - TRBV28 TGTGCCAGCAGTCTCCAATCCGGATTGCGGGGCACTGAAGCTTTCTTT CASSLQSGLRGTEAFF
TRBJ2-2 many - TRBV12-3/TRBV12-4 TGTGCCAGCAGTTTAGTCAGGACACAGAACACCGGGGAGCTGTTTTTT CASSLVRTQNTGELFF
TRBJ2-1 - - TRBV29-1 TGCAGCGTTGAAGCAACCGAGGCTTACAATGAGCAGTTCTTC CSVEATEAYNEQFF
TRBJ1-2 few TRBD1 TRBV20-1 TGCAGTCCCCACCTGGGGACAGGGAACTATGGCTACACCTTC CSPHLGTGNYGYTF
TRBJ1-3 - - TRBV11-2 TGTGCCAGCAGCAGGACAATCATGGGCACCATATATTTT CASSRTIMGTIYF
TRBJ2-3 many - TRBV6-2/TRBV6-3 TGTGCCAGCAGTTCCCGGGACGTGCAGTATTTT CASSSRDVQYF
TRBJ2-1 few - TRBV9 TGTGCCAGCAGCCCTAGAGCGGTAAGCTCCTACAATGAGCAGTTCTTC CASSPRAVSSYNEQFF
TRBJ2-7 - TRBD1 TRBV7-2 TGTGCCAGCAGCTCCGGACTCCGGGACAGGGCCTACGAGCAGTACTTC CASSSGLRDRAYEQYF
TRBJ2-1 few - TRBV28 TGTGCCAGCAGTGAGGCAGCGGTCCTCAAGGAGCAGTTCTTC CASSEAAVLKEQFF
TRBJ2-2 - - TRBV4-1 TGCGCCAGCAGCCAGCACGACGGAAGGGCCGGGGAGCTGTTTTTT CASSQHDGRAGELFF